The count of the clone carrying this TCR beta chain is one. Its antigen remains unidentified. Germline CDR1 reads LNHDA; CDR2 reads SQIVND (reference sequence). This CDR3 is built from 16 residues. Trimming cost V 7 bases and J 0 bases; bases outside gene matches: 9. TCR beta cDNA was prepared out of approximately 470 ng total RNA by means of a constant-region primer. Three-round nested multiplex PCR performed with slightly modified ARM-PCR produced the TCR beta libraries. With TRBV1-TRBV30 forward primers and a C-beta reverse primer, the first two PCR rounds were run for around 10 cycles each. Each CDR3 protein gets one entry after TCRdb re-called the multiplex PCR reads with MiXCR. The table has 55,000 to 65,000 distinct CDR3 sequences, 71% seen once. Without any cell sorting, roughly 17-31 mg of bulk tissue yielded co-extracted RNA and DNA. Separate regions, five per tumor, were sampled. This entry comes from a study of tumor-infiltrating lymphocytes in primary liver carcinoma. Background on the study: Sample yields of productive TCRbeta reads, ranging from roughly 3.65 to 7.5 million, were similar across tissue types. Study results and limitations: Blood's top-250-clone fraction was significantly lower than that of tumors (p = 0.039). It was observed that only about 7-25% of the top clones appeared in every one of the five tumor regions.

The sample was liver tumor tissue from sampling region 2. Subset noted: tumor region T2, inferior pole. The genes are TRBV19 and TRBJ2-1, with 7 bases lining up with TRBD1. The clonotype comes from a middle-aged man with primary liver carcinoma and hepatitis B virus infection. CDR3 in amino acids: CASTALWTGSYNEQFF. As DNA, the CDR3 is TGTGCCAGTACCGCCCTCTGGACAGGCTCCTACAATGAGCAGTTCTTC.